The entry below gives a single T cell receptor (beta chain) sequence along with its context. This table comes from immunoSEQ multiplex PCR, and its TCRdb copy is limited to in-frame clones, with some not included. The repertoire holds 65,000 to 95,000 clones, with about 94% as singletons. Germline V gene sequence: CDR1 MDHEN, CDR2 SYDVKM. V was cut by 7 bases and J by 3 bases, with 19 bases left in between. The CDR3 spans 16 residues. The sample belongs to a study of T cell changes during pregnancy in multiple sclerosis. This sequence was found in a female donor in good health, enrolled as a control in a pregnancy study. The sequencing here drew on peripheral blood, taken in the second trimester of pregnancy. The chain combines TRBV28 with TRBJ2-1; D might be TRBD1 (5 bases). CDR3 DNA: TGTGCCAGCACTCCCCGCCAGGGCTTGAGCTACAATGAGCAGTTCTTC. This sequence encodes CASTPRQGLSYNEQFF.